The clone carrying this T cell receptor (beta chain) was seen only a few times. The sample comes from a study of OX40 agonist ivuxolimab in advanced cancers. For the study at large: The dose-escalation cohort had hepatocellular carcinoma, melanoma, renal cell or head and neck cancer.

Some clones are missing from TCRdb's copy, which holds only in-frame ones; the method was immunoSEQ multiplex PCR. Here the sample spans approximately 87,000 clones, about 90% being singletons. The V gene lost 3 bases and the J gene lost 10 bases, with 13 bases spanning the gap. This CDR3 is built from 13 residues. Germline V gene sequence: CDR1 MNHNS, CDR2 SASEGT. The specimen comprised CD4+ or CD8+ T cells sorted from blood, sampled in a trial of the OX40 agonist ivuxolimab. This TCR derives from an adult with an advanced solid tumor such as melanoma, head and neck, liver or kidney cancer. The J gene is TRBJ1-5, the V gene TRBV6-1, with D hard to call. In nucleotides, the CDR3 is TGTGCCAGCAGTGACGCCATGCGTATACCCCAGCATTTT. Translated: CASSDAMRIPQHF.